This record covers a single TCR beta chain. Antigen unknown. MiXCR was run by TCRdb on the 5' RACE reads, yielding one entry per CDR3 protein. The table lists some 460,000 distinct CDR3 sequences, 12% to 15% of them singletons, with around 0.57% in the top ten. CDR1 is SGHRS, CDR2 YFSETQ, per germline. CDR3 length: 13 residues. Trimming cost V 1 base and J 9 bases; bases outside gene matches: 4. This sample stems from a study of identical twins. Findings of the study overall: Invariant MAIT and iNKT cells could partly confound zero-insertion analyses. Abundant beta clonotypes from cord blood had fewer insertions, unlike memory repertoires, which showed none. Modelling approaches yielded underestimates of out-of-frame TCR alpha sharing between monozygotic twins.

These data were likewise used in another study, on yellow fever vaccine responses in identical twins.

This chain connects TRBV5-1 to TRBJ2-1; 7 positions agree with TRBD1. This clonotype was obtained from a woman under 30 in good health. The sequenced sample consisted of CD4+ T cells sorted from blood. CDR3 sequence (DNA): TGCGCCAGCAGCTTGAGGGGGCAGGGTGAGCAGTTCTTC. Translating gives CASSLRGQGEQFF.